This TCR beta chain was obtained from a study of cytomegalovirus exposure and HLA in healthy donors (dated by TCRdb to about 2017). About the investigation overall: A later analysis indicated that the 130 or so validation repertoires were generated on the platform also employed for the approximately 700 repertoires of the first cohort. The study was designed to test whether signatures of past pathogen exposure could be identified by cataloging public T cell receptors. In addition to the first cohort of 666 subjects, a separate validation cohort of under 150 different subjects was used. High-throughput TCR immunosequencing, statistical association of individual TCRs with disease status, and machine learning were combined to predict cytomegalovirus infection status. Results and caveats for the whole study, not just this receptor: Across donors, most TCR sequences were observed very rarely, whereas some public TCRs were present in many individuals. In both the original and validation cohorts, the classifier was reported to diagnose cytomegalovirus status with high specificity and sensitivity. A later analysis had no HLA typing for the validation cohort, so co-occurrence there was scored across all 120 or so repertoires. In vitro tests confirmed that three of the cytomegalovirus-associated TCR beta chains recognize cytomegalovirus antigens. The authors suggested that the approach could potentially be extended to other disease states and immunological phenotypes. In the study, around 150 TCR beta chains were listed as associated with cytomegalovirus. In a later analysis, TCRs clustered in the first cohort were found to also tend to co-occur in the 120 validation repertoires, with 94% of cluster scores above 0.

Libraries were made using the immunoSEQ multiplex PCR assay. As for how the authors treated the data: To diagnose cytomegalovirus status from the catalog of TCR beta chain sequences, a statistical classification framework was built. TCRdb took over this immuneACCESS table, retaining in-frame rearrangements with V and J assigned. Such tables are incomplete; in checked studies, under half of the missing clones stem from an unresolved V gene, and the remainder is unexplained. The D gene and trimming were derived from the DNA, and the V and J assignments and clone size from that table. The sample contains 150,000 to 200,000 clones, 70% to 90% of them found a single time. Jointly, the top ten make up 2% to 2.5% of the sample. The donors were included in the validation cohort of over a hundred subjects, a group kept apart from the roughly 670-subject first cohort. The CDR3 contains 15 residues, cysteine and phenylalanine counted. Only CDR3 DNA is held: 45 bases, read in frame from base 1. CDR1 and CDR2 were assigned from the germline V gene (reference sequence) as MNHEY and SMNVEV. The junction carries 19 bases between V and J, which are trimmed by 5 bases and 8 bases respectively.

Comment on this clone: The target of this receptor is not known. Nothing much larger sits one base from this clone, and base qualities are not available.

The source is a woman between 18 and 29 years old in good health and CMV-seronegative. The chain is assembled from TRBV27 and TRBJ2-1; a tentative D call is TRBD2 (6 bases match). The sequencing input was PBMCs. The CDR3 region: CASSKPGAPRDEQFF. In nucleotide form, the sequence is TGTGCCAGCAGTAAGCCGGGAGCCCCCAGGGATGAGCAGTTCTTC.